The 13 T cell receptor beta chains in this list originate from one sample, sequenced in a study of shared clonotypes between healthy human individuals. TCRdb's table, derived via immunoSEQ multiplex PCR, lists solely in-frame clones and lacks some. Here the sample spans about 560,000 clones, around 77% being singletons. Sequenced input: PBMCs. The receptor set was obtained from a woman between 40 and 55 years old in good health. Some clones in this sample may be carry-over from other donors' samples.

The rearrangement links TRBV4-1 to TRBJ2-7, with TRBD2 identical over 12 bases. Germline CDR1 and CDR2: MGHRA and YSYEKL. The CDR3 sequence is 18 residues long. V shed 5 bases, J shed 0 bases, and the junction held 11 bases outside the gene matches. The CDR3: CASSSRSSGRAFSYEQYF. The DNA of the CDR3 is TGCGCCAGCAGCTCAAGATCTAGCGGGAGGGCCTTCTCCTACGAGCAGTACTTC.

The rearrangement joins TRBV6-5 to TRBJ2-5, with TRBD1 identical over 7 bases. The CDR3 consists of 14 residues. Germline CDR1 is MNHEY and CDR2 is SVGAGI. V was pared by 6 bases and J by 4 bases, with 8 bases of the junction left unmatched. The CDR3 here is CASRPATGRETQYF. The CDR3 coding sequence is TGTGCCAGCAGACCAGCGACAGGGAGAGAGACCCAGTACTTC.

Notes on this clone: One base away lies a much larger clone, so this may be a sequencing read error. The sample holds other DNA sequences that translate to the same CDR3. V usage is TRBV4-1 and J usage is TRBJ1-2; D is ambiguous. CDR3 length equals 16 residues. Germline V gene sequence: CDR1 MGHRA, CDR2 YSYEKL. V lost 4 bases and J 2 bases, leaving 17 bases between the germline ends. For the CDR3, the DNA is TGCGCCAGCAGCCCTGTGCTGCGTGTACGGAACTATGGCTACACCTTC. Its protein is CASSPVLRVRNYGYTF.

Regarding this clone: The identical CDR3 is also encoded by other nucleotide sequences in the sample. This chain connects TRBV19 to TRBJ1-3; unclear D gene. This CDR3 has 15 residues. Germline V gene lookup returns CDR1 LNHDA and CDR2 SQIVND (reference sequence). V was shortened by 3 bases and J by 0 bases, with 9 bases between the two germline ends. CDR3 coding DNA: TGTGCCAGTAGTATCGGACGAAGCTCTGGAAACACCATATATTTT. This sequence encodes CASSIGRSSGNTIYF.

As DNA, the CDR3 is TGTGCCAGCAGCCCCTGGGGGGCTGGAGGAGAGACCCAGTACTTC. Protein: CASSPWGAGGETQYF. The chain joins TRBV5-4 to TRBJ2-5; D might be TRBD1 or TRBD2, each matching 6 bases. Germline V lookup: CDR1 SGHNT, CDR2 YYREEE (reference sequence). This CDR3 has 15 amino acids. V was pared by 4 bases and J by 4 bases, with 17 bases between.

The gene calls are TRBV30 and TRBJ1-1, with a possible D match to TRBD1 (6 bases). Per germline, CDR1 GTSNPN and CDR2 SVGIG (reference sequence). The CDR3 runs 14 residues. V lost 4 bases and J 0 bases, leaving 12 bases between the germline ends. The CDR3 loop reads CAWTGVGMNTEAFF. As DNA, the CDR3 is TGTGCCTGGACAGGGGTCGGCATGAACACTGAAGCTTTCTTT.

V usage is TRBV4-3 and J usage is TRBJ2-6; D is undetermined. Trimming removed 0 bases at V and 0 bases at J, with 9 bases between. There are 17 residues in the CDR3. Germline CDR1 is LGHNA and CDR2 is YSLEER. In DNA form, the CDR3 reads TGCGCCAGCAGCCAAGACGGTTCAGGCTCTGGGGCCAACGTCCTGACTTTC. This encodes CASSQDGSGSGANVLTF.

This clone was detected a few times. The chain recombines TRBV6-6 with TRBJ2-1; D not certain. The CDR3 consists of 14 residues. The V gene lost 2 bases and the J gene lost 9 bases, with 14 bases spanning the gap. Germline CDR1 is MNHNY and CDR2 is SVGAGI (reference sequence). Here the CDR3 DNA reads TGTGCCAGCAGTTACGGAACTATCGTCGGTGAGCAGTTCTTC. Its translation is CASSYGTIVGEQFF.

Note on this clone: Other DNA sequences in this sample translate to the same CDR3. The CDR3, as DNA: TGTGCCAGCAGCTTAGGTCCCAATCAGCCCCAGCATTTT. Its protein product is CASSLGPNQPQHF. The rearrangement links TRBV7-9 to TRBJ1-5; no reliable D call. Germline CDR1 is SEHNR and CDR2 is FQNEAQ (reference sequence). The CDR3 sequence is 13 residues long. The germline V and J ends were trimmed by 1 base and 3 bases, with 4 bases remaining between them. The full variable domain, rest sourced from reference TRBV7-9 and TRBJ1-5, is DTGVSQNPRHKITKRGQNVTFRCDPISEHNRLYWYRQTLGQGPEFLTYFQNEAQLEKSRLLSDRFSAERPKGSFSTLEIQRTEQGDSAMYLCASSLGPNQPQHFGDGTRLSIL.

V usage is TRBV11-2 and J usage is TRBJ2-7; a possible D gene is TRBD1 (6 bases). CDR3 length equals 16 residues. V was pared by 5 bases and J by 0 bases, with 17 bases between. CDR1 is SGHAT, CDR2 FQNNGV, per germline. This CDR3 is CASSVHRDTSSYEQYF. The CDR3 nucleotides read TGTGCCAGCAGCGTACACCGGGACACAAGCTCCTACGAGCAGTACTTC.

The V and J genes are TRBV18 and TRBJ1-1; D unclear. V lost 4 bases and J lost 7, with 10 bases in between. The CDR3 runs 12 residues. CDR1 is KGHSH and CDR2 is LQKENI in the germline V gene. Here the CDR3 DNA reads TGTGCCAGCTCACGAGGACCCGGTGAAGCTTTCTTT. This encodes CASSRGPGEAFF. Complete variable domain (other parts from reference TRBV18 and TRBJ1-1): NAGVMQNPRHLVRRRGQEARLRCSPMKGHSHVYWYRQLPEEGLKFMVYLQKENIIDESGMPKERFSAEFPKEGPSILRIQQVVRGDSAAYFCASSRGPGEAFFGQGTRLTVV.

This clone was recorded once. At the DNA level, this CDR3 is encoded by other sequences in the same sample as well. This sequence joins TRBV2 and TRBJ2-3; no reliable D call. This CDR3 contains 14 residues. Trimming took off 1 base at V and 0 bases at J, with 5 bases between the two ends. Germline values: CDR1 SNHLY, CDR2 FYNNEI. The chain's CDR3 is CASSEDGSTDTQYF. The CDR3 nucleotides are TGTGCCAGCAGTGAAGACGGGAGCACAGATACGCAGTATTTT.

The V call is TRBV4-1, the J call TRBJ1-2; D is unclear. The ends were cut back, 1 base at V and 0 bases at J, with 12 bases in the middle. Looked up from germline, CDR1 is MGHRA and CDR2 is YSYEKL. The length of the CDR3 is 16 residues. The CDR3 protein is CASSQVSRTANYGYTF. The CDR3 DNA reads TGCGCCAGCAGCCAAGTCTCTAGGACGGCTAACTATGGCTACACCTTC.